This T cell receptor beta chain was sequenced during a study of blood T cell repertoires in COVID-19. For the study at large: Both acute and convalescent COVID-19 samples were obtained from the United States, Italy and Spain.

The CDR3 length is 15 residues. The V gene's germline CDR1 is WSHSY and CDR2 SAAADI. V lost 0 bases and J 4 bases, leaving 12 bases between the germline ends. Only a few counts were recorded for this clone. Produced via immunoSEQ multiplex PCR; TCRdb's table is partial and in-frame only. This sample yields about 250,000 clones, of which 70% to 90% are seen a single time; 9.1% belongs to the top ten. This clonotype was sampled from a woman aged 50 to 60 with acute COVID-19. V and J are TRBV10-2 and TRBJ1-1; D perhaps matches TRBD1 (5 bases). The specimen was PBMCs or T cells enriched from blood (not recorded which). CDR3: CASSESMGGITEAFF. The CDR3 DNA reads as TGCGCCAGCAGTGAGTCGATGGGGGGAATCACTGAAGCTTTCTTT.